The 14 T cell receptor beta chains below were found in one sample sequenced in a study of regulatory T cells in long-lasting Graves disease. Time point described: newly diagnosed GD, antithyroid drugs for less than 3 months. RNA isolated from PBMCs was used to make the TCR library. Building the TCR beta libraries relied on iRepertoire HTBI primers, and CDR3 regions underwent Arm-PCR. Each CDR3 protein gets one entry after TCRdb re-called the multiplex PCR reads with MiXCR. The sample has roughly 360,000 distinct CDR3 sequences, 12% seen once. The data also belong to a second study, concerning T cells in Graves' hyperthyroidism and ophthalmopathy.

Here the sequenced sample was peripheral blood mononuclear cells (PBMCs), taken at new diagnosis, from a patient treated with antithyroid drugs. The receptors stem from a young woman with Graves disease.

In this sample, this clonotype turned up many times. The V gene is TRBV12-3 or TRBV12-4, the J gene TRBJ2-7; a weak D match, TRBD1 (5 bases). V lost 2 bases and J 3 bases, leaving 8 bases between the germline ends. This CDR3 contains 13 residues. CDR3 sequence reads: CASSLRQLYEQYF. The CDR3, as DNA: TGTGCCAGCAGTTTAAGACAGCTCTACGAGCAGTACTTC.

The gene calls are TRBV20-1 and TRBJ2-2; no firm D call. The CDR3 covers 12 residues. Germline V gene data show CDR1 as DFQATT and CDR2 as SNEGSKA (reference sequence). With 3 bases removed from V and 6 bases from J, the gap between germline ends came to 8 bases. DNA of the CDR3: TGCAGTGCTAGGGGTCCGGCCGGGGAGCTGTTTTTT. Amino acid sequence: CSARGPAGELFF.

At least ten counts were recorded for this clonotype. This chain joins TRBV20-1 and TRBJ1-1; 7 bases fit TRBD1. Germline loops: CDR1 DFQATT, CDR2 SNEGSKA (reference sequence). The CDR3 consists of 13 residues. V shed 4 bases and J 8 bases; nucleotides not matched to a gene: 10. The CDR3 region has the DNA TGCAGTGCTACCCCGGGACAGCCTTTGGAAGCTTTCTTT. It codes for CSATPGQPLEAFF.

The rearrangement links TRBV7-9 to TRBJ2-7; 9 bases line up with TRBD2. The germline V gene encodes CDR1 SEHNR and CDR2 FQNEAQ (reference sequence). The CDR3 covers 15 residues. Germline trimming cut 5 bases from V and 0 bases from J; bases unmatched to any gene: 5. The CDR3 spells CASSRTSAFSYEQYF. The DNA of the CDR3 is TGTGCCAGCAGCCGGACTAGCGCTTTCTCCTACGAGCAGTACTTC.

This clonotype was recorded at least ten times. This chain uses TRBV3-1 with TRBJ2-3; D unclear. The germline gives CDR1 LGHDT, CDR2 YNNKEL (reference sequence). This CDR3 region has 14 residues. V lost 3 bases to trimming and J lost 5 bases, with 12 bases between them. In nucleotides, the CDR3 is TGTGCCAGCAGCCAGCGGACCCAGCGAGATACGCAGTATTTT. Its protein is CASSQRTQRDTQYF.

The rearrangement uses TRBV12-3 or TRBV12-4 and TRBJ2-1; D is undetermined. With 7 bases removed from V and 9 bases from J, the gap between germline ends came to 10 bases. The CDR3 runs to 11 residues. Here the CDR3 reads CASIILGEQFF. The CDR3, as DNA: TGTGCCAGCATCATCCTGGGTGAGCAGTTCTTC.

This clonotype was detected ten times or more. CDR3 amino acids: CASSLSGIPNQPQHF. CDR3 coding DNA: TGCGCCAGCAGCTTGTCCGGCATACCAAATCAGCCCCAGCATTTT. The chain is built from TRBV5-1 and TRBJ1-5; no clear D. The CDR3 is made up of 15 amino acids. V was trimmed by 1 base and J by 4 bases, leaving 12 bases between them. The germline V gene encodes CDR1 SGHRS and CDR2 YFSETQ.

In this sample, this clonotype turned up many times. V gene TRBV4-3 combines with J gene TRBJ1-5, with D unclear. V lost 0 bases, J lost 7 bases, and 7 bases lay in between. This CDR3 region has 13 residues. Germline loops: CDR1 LGHNA, CDR2 YSLEER. CDR3 region: CASSQDSGQPQHF. CDR3 coding DNA: TGCGCCAGCAGCCAAGATAGCGGACAGCCCCAGCATTTT.

This clonotype was seen at least ten times. The genes are TRBV6-1 and TRBJ1-6; no definite D call. CDR1 and CDR2 from the germline V gene are MNHNS and SASEGT. V was shortened by 0 bases and J by 7 bases, with 19 bases between the two germline ends. This CDR3 has 18 residues. In DNA form, the CDR3 reads TGTGCCAGCAGTGAAGCCCGTGGCCAGGTGGTCGGGAATTCACCCCTCCACTTT. Its protein is CASSEARGQVVGNSPLHF.

This clonotype was detected ten times or more. This rearrangement joins TRBV5-8 to TRBJ2-7; the match to TRBD1 covers 9 bases. After removal of 4 bases from V and 6 bases from J, the junction contained 11 bases not matched to a gene. Germline CDR1 and CDR2: SGHTS and YDEGEE. There are 15 residues in the CDR3. The CDR3 sequence is CASSLDRGSPGEQYF. DNA of the CDR3: TGTGCCAGCAGCCTCGACAGGGGGTCGCCTGGCGAGCAGTACTTC.

This clonotype was counted many times. The chain recombines TRBV20-1 with TRBJ1-2, with 8 nucleotides matching TRBD1. CDR3 length: 12 amino acids. Per germline, CDR1 DFQATT and CDR2 SNEGSKA (reference sequence). Trimming at V came to 1 base and at J to 8 bases, leaving 3 bases not matched to a gene. CDR3 nucleotide sequence: TGCAGTGCTAGAGTGGACAGGGTCGGCTACACCTTC. Protein product: CSARVDRVGYTF.

This clonotype has a handful of counts. CDR3 nucleotide sequence: TGTGCCAGCAGCTTAAGCCCATACTCTGAAGCTTTCTTT. Translating it yields CASSLSPYSEAFF. The V and J genes are TRBV7-3 and TRBJ1-1; D unresolved. The length of the CDR3 is 13 residues. The V gene's germline CDR1 is SGHTA and CDR2 FQGTGA. The germline V and J ends were trimmed by 1 base and 6 bases, with 9 bases remaining between them. Drawing the rest from reference TRBV7-3 and TRBJ1-1, the complete variable domain is GAGVSQTPSNKVTEKGKYVELRCDPISGHTALYWYRQSLGQGPEFLIYFQGTGAADDSGLPNDRFFAVRPEGSVSTLKIQRTERGDSAVYLCASSLSPYSEAFFGQGTRLTVV.

This clonotype was counted ten times or more. The chain carries TRBV29-1 and TRBJ2-5, with D unclear. Trimming cost V 5 bases and J 1 base, with 11 bases left between them. CDR1 and CDR2 (germline): SQVTM, ANQGSEA. This CDR3 has 13 residues. The CDR3 loop is CSVLDIPQETQYF. The DNA for the CDR3 is TGCAGCGTTCTCGACATCCCCCAAGAGACCCAGTACTTC.

This clonotype showed up just a few times. The genes are TRBV20-1 and TRBJ2-1, with 12 bases that match TRBD2. CDR1 and CDR2 from the germline V gene are DFQATT and SNEGSKA (reference sequence). This CDR3 region has 19 residues. V was clipped by 1 base and J by 5 bases; unmatched bases: 15. For the CDR3, the DNA is TGCAGTGCTAGAGGTATAAGGGCTAGCGGGAGGGCAAGGAACAATGAGCAGTTCTTC. Encoded protein: CSARGIRASGRARNNEQFF.